The T cell receptor beta chain under discussion was sequenced for a study of blood T cell repertoires in COVID-19. The germline V and J ends were trimmed by 8 bases and 1 base, with 9 bases remaining between them. The CDR3 totals 13 residues. The study drew participants aged about 18 to 95 years from roughly 25 US areas. Assay: immunoSEQ multiplex PCR; the TCRdb copy retains only in-frame clones and omits some. In the table there are 150,000 to 200,000 clones, 89% of which are singletons. The J gene is TRBJ1-3, the V gene TRBV12-3 or TRBV12-4, with D maybe TRBD1 (6 bases). The specimen sequenced was PBMCs or T cells enriched from blood (not recorded which). The receptor's source is a woman aged 40 to 50 with acute COVID-19. Here the CDR3 reads CASRGASGNTIYF. The DNA for the CDR3 is TGTGCCAGCCGGGGGGCGTCTGGAAACACCATATATTTT.